The next 31 T cell receptor beta chains were all read from a single sample in a study of vaccination effects on CD4 cells after COVID-19. Their antigens are not known. An approximately 10-day culture period preceded the isolation of CD4+ T cells. Participants each got two BNT162b2 or mRNA-1273 vaccine doses. Profiled with immunoSEQ multiplex PCR; TCRdb holds only in-frame clones, not every one. The sample lists about 73,000 clones, over 65% occurring once. Sequences were derived from CD4+ T cells from PBMCs cultured without peptide, sampled after COVID-19 vaccination. These receptor sequences come from a human donor who received a COVID-19 vaccine.

The V gene is TRBV6-6, the J gene TRBJ2-3, with 8 positions matching TRBD1. From germline, CDR1 is MNHNY and CDR2 SVGAGI (reference sequence). The V segment lost 8 bases and the J segment 5 bases; nucleotides outside the gene matches: 9. This CDR3 is 14 amino acids long. The CDR3: CASRRGQGVDTQYF. In DNA, the CDR3 is TGTGCCAGCCGCAGGGGGCAAGGAGTAGATACGCAGTATTTT.

The chain joins TRBV28 to TRBJ2-7; 7 nucleotides agree with TRBD1. The length of the CDR3 is 14 residues. CDR1 MDHEN and CDR2 SYDVKM come from the germline V gene. The trim removed 5 bases at V and 2 bases at J, leaving 6 bases unmatched. The CDR3 spells CASSTPGQPYEQYV. CDR3 bases: TGTGCCAGCAGTACCCCGGGACAGCCCTACGAGCAGTACGTC.

The CDR3 loop is CASSLGQGVATYGYTF. In nucleotides, the CDR3 is TGCGCCAGCAGCCTCGGACAGGGGGTAGCGACCTATGGCTACACCTTC. The rearrangement joins TRBV4-1 to TRBJ1-2, with TRBD1 matching 10 bases. The CDR3 totals 16 residues. Germline values: CDR1 MGHRA, CDR2 YSYEKL. Losses at the gene ends were 4 bases for V and 4 bases for J; bases not matched to a gene: 9.

This sequence joins TRBV5-1 and TRBJ2-3; D assignment may be TRBD1 or TRBD2 (5 bases each). This CDR3 has 14 amino acids. The V gene lost 0 bases and the J gene lost 11 bases, with 16 bases spanning the gap. From germline, CDR1 is SGHRS and CDR2 YFSETQ. The CDR3 bases are TGCGCCAGCAGCTTGGATGGGGCGTTAGGAGGGCAGTATTTT. It yields the protein CASSLDGALGGQYF.

The chain is built from TRBV7-8 and TRBJ2-4, with D maybe TRBD2 (6 bases). This CDR3 has 14 amino acids. Germline V lookup: CDR1 SGHVS, CDR2 FQNEAQ. Trimming took off 0 bases at V and 7 bases at J, with 10 bases between the two ends. The CDR3 reads CASSLAVSGNIQYF. The CDR3 bases are TGTGCCAGCAGCTTAGCCGTCAGCGGGAACATTCAGTACTTC.

The chain uses TRBV18 and TRBJ2-3, with D unresolved. CDR1 and CDR2 from the germline V gene are KGHSH and LQKENI. The CDR3 loop spans 15 amino acids. Trimming removed 4 bases at V and 0 bases at J, with 11 bases between. The CDR3 sequence: CASSRKQTSTDTQYF. DNA of the CDR3: TGTGCCAGCTCACGAAAGCAGACTAGCACAGATACGCAGTATTTT.

This clone has only one observation. The chain couples TRBV24-1 to TRBJ2-3; D gene uncertain. Germline CDR1 is KGHDR and CDR2 is SFDVKD. This CDR3 region has 14 residues. Trimming cost V 1 base and J 1 base, with 5 bases left between them. In DNA form, the CDR3 reads TGTGCCACCAGTGATTTCGCTCGCACAGATACGCAGTATTTT. Residues: CATSDFARTDTQYF.

This sequence joins TRBV2 and TRBJ1-5; D is undetermined. The V gene's germline CDR1 is SNHLY and CDR2 FYNNEI. V was clipped by 1 base and J by 4 bases, with 8 bases between them. There are 14 residues in the CDR3. The CDR3 bases are TGTGCCAGCAGTGAAGTGGAAGGAAATCAGCCCCAGCATTTT. It encodes CASSEVEGNQPQHF.

The chain combines TRBV18 with TRBJ1-3; tentatively, D is TRBD1 (6 bases). CDR3 length: 14 amino acids. The V and J ends lost 5 bases and 2 bases respectively, with 10 bases between them. Germline values: CDR1 KGHSH, CDR2 LQKENI. CDR3 region: CASSDTGTGNTIYF. As DNA, the CDR3 is TGTGCCAGCTCAGACACAGGGACTGGAAACACCATATATTTT.

The chain links TRBV20-1 to TRBJ1-4; no reliable D call. The CDR3 is made up of 13 amino acids. Trimming shortened V by 3 bases and J by 7 bases, and 12 bases separated the two germline ends. Germline CDR1 and CDR2: DFQATT and SNEGSKA (reference sequence). CDR3 sequence reads: CSASFAGAEKLFF. DNA of the CDR3: TGCAGTGCTAGTTTTGCGGGAGCTGAAAAACTGTTTTTT.

The chain carries TRBV7-2 and TRBJ1-2; D unclear. The V end lost 1 base, the J end lost 5 bases, and 14 bases lay between the germline ends. Germline CDR1 and CDR2: SGHTA and FQGNSA. This CDR3 region has 15 residues. CDR3 sequence (DNA): TGTGCCAGCAGCTTAGACGGGAGCCTAGCGTATGGCTACACCTTC. Its translation: CASSLDGSLAYGYTF.

The gene calls are TRBV9 and TRBJ2-7; D not certain. CDR1 and CDR2 from the germline V gene are SGDLS and YYNGEE. Trimming cost V 3 bases and J 3 bases, with 4 bases left between them. CDR3 length equals 11 residues. CDR3 amino acids: CASSADYEQYV. CDR3 nucleotides: TGTGCCAGCAGCGCCGACTACGAGCAGTACGTC.

The chain uses TRBV5-1 and TRBJ1-4; TRBD1 might be the D (6 bases). The germline CDR1 and CDR2 sequences are SGHRS and YFSETQ. V lost 4 bases, J lost 0 bases, and 13 bases lay in between. This CDR3 is 16 amino acids long. This chain's CDR3 is CASSTSGQTTNEKLFF. In nucleotides, the CDR3 is TGCGCCAGCAGCACTTCGGGACAAACAACTAATGAAAAACTGTTTTTT.

The rearrangement uses TRBV18 and TRBJ1-6; no firm D call. The germline V and J ends were trimmed by 3 bases and 9 bases, with 18 bases remaining between them. The germline gives CDR1 KGHSH, CDR2 LQKENI. The CDR3 length is 16 residues. CDR3 in DNA: TGTGCCAGCTCACCCCGTGGGGAGGGCGGTGGTTCACCCCTCCACTTT. This encodes CASSPRGEGGGSPLHF.

The rearrangement links TRBV21-1 to TRBJ2-7; TRBD1 is the table's D call, not checked against the DNA. TRBV21-1 is a pseudogene locus. CDR3 length: 19 amino acids. CDR3 coding DNA: TGTGCCAGCAGCAAATGTACCCCCCCCCGGGACAGGGTTCGCGGCGAGCAGTACGTC. It is translated as CASSKCTPPRDRVRGEQYV.

The genes are TRBV19 and TRBJ1-5; D unresolved. The V end was cut by 6 bases, the J end by 0 bases, with 9 bases between. The CDR3 is made up of 14 amino acids. Germline CDR1 LNHDA, CDR2 SQIVND (reference sequence). CDR3 amino acids: CASRRLTSNQPQHF. The CDR3 DNA sequence: TGTGCCAGTAGGAGACTGACTAGCAATCAGCCCCAGCATTTT.

The chain links TRBV7-8 to TRBJ2-2; D tentatively reads TRBD1 or TRBD2 (6 bases each). The CDR3 runs to 17 residues. Germline V gene lookup returns CDR1 SGHVS and CDR2 FQNEAQ. The V end lost 1 base, the J end lost 1 base, and 13 bases lay between the germline ends. DNA of the CDR3: TGTGCCAGCAGCTTAGTTTCGGGGGCGGTGAACACCGGGGAGCTGTTTTTT. It yields the protein CASSLVSGAVNTGELFF.

The chain employs TRBV5-5 and TRBJ2-7; possibly TRBD1 for D (8 bases). This CDR3 region has 14 residues. V gave up 1 base and J gave up 6 bases, with 14 bases separating them. From germline, CDR1 is SGHKS and CDR2 YYEKEE (reference sequence). As DNA, the CDR3 is TGTGCCAGCAGCTTGAACAGGGGGGAGGGCGAGCAGTACGTC. This translates into CASSLNRGEGEQYV.

The CDR3 sequence: CASSRQGSPNTGELFF. CDR3 bases: TGTGCCAGCAGCCGTCAGGGGTCCCCGAACACCGGGGAGCTGTTTTTT. The V gene is TRBV5-8, the J gene TRBJ2-2; D may be TRBD1 (6 bases). CDR3 size: 16 residues. Trimming took 4 bases from V and 0 from J, leaving 13 bases between them. Germline V gene sequence: CDR1 SGHTS, CDR2 YDEGEE.

Only one count was recorded for this clone. Here the CDR3 DNA reads TGTGCCAGCAGCTCCGGACAGGGAGACTATGGCTACACCTTC. Its translation is CASSSGQGDYGYTF. J is TRBJ1-2 and V is TRBV7-3, with 8 bases fitting TRBD1. The CDR3 totals 14 residues. The germline CDR1 and CDR2 sequences are SGHTA and FQGTGA. V lost 4 bases, J lost 3 bases, and 4 bases stayed unmatched. The full variable domain, rest sourced from reference TRBV7-3 and TRBJ1-2, is GAGVSQTPSNKVTEKGKYVELRCDPISGHTALYWYRQSLGQGPEFLIYFQGTGAADDSGLPNDRFFAVRPEGSVSTLKIQRTERGDSAVYLCASSSGQGDYGYTFGSGTRLTVV.

This chain uses TRBV28 with TRBJ1-6, with D possibly TRBD1 on 5 matching bases. The CDR3 totals 16 residues. V lost 1 base and J lost 13, with 20 bases in between. In germline, CDR1 is MDHEN, CDR2 SYDVKM. In DNA form, the CDR3 reads TGTGCCAGCAGTTTATATAATCAGGGTTATCCGTCCCCCCTCCACTTT. As protein: CASSLYNQGYPSPLHF.

This clone has a handful of counts. The chain combines TRBV5-1 with TRBJ1-4; D possibly corresponds to TRBD1 (6 bases). Germline lookup yields CDR1 SGHRS and CDR2 YFSETQ. The V and J ends lost 0 bases and 2 bases respectively, with 14 bases between them. CDR3 length: 17 amino acids. Here the CDR3 reads CASSLGRTGITNEKLFF. The DNA for the CDR3 is TGCGCCAGCAGCTTGGGACGCACAGGGATCACTAATGAAAAACTGTTTTTT.

This chain connects TRBV30 to TRBJ1-6; D call uncertain. Germline CDR1 and CDR2: GTSNPN and SVGIG (reference sequence). Trimming took off 2 bases at V and 0 bases at J, with 8 bases between the two ends. The CDR3 consists of 15 residues. CDR3 DNA sequence: TGTGCCTGGAGTTTGGAGAGCTCCTATAATTCACCCCTCCACTTT. Its protein product is CAWSLESSYNSPLHF.

This chain connects TRBV6-2 or TRBV6-3 to TRBJ2-3, with TRBD2 identical over 7 bases. The germline CDR1 and CDR2 sequences are MNHEY and SVGEGT. The CDR3 contains 15 residues. V was clipped by 5 bases and J by 10 bases; unmatched bases: 15. CDR3 DNA: TGTGCCAGCAGTCCCAATCGACTAGCTCGGAATGCGCAGTATTTT. It translates to CASSPNRLARNAQYF.

This clone was recorded only once. V usage is TRBV6-6 and J usage is TRBJ1-6, with D hard to call. V lost 2 bases and J 10 bases, leaving 12 bases between the germline ends. The CDR3 sequence is 14 residues long. Germline V gives CDR1 MNHNY, CDR2 SVGAGI (reference sequence). The CDR3 here is CASSYGVPGSPLHF. Here the CDR3 DNA reads TGTGCCAGCAGTTACGGGGTGCCGGGGTCACCCCTCCACTTT.

CDR3 sequence reads: CASSVGGSQETQYF. The CDR3 DNA follows: TGTGCCAGCAGTGTAGGGGGTTCCCAAGAGACCCAGTACTTC. The chain has TRBV25-1 and TRBJ2-5; possibly TRBD1 for D (6 bases). The V gene's germline CDR1 is MGHDK and CDR2 SYGVNS. V lost 4 bases, J lost 1 base, and 10 bases lay in between. The CDR3 sequence is 14 residues long.

This clone was found a few times. This chain uses TRBV6-5 with TRBJ1-2; D may be TRBD1 (6 bases). Trimming stripped 6 bases from V and 4 bases from J, with 12 bases between. CDR1 and CDR2 from the germline V gene are MNHEY and SVGAGI. This CDR3 spans 13 amino acids. The CDR3 coding sequence is TGTGCCAGCAGCCCGACAGGAATCTATGGCTACACCTTC. Protein: CASSPTGIYGYTF.

The chain carries TRBV10-1 and TRBJ2-7, with TRBD1 matching over 9 bases. The CDR3 totals 13 residues. Looked up from germline, CDR1 is WNHNN and CDR2 is SYGVQD (reference sequence). J lost 2 bases, V lost 4 bases, and 0 bases had no gene match. The CDR3 DNA is TGCGCCAGCAGTGGACAGGGGGCCTACGAGCAGTACGTC. It is translated as CASSGQGAYEQYV.

The chain uses TRBV5-4 and TRBJ2-3, with D possibly matching TRBD2 (6 bases). V was pared by 4 bases and J by 0 bases, with 12 bases between. Per the germline V gene, CDR1 is SGHNT and CDR2 is YYREEE (reference sequence). The CDR3 is 15 amino acids. The CDR3 loop reads CASSPAGGSTDTQYF. In DNA, the CDR3 is TGTGCCAGCAGCCCAGCCGGGGGAAGCACAGATACGCAGTATTTT.

This clone was seen a handful of times. The V gene is TRBV5-1, the J gene TRBJ1-5, with a tentative D call TRBD1 (6 bases). The CDR3 is made up of 15 amino acids. Germline loops: CDR1 SGHRS, CDR2 YFSETQ. Trimming removed 0 bases from V and 6 bases from J, with 13 bases in between. CDR3 nucleotide sequence: TGCGCCAGCAGCTTGGAGGGGGTGGTGGGTCAGCCCCAGCATTTT. It codes for CASSLEGVVGQPQHF.

This clone was seen only once. V usage is TRBV6-2 or TRBV6-3 and J usage is TRBJ2-3, with 8 bases lining up with TRBD2. The germline V gene has CDR1 MNHEY and CDR2 SVGEGT. The V gene end was trimmed by 0 bases and the J gene end by 6 bases; junction bases not matched to a gene: 5. The CDR3 spans 15 residues. The CDR3 nucleotides are TGTGCCAGCAGTTACTCTAGCGGGGACACCGATACGCAGTATTTT. This gives the protein CASSYSSGDTDTQYF.